Below, 8 T cell receptor beta chains from the same sample are listed, as sequenced in a study of blood T cell repertoires in COVID-19. Measured with immunoSEQ multiplex PCR; TCRdb has only the in-frame clones, and not every one. Of 540,000 or so clones in the sample, 70% to 90% are singletons; the top ten hold roughly 8%. The material sequenced was peripheral blood. The receptors were sampled from a woman in her forties or fifties with COVID-19, enrolled during active disease.

This clone has just one count. The V and J genes are TRBV24-1 and TRBJ1-2; a possible D gene is TRBD1 (6 bases). Germline V gene data show CDR1 as KGHDR and CDR2 as SFDVKD. The CDR3 has 13 residues. The V and J ends lost 9 bases and 2 bases respectively, with 12 bases between them. For the CDR3, the DNA is TGTGCCACCCTTACAGGGCAAAACTATGGCTACACCTTC. Its translation: CATLTGQNYGYTF.

The genes are TRBV4-2 and TRBJ1-3; no firm D call. Trimming removed 4 bases at V and 3 bases at J, with 13 bases between. The CDR3 spans 15 residues. The V gene's germline CDR1 is LGHNA and CDR2 YNFKEQ. CDR3 loop: CASSPSISIGNTIYF. CDR3 bases: TGTGCCAGCAGCCCCTCTATCTCAATTGGAAACACCATATATTTT.

The chain couples TRBV7-8 to TRBJ2-3, with 7 bases that match TRBD1. The CDR3 consists of 14 residues. J lost 3 bases, V lost 5 bases, and 5 bases had no gene match. The germline gives CDR1 SGHVS, CDR2 FQNEAQ. The CDR3 is CASSPGGRTDTQYF. CDR3 DNA: TGTGCCAGCAGCCCAGGGGGAAGGACAGATACGCAGTATTTT. The full variable domain, completed using reference TRBV7-8 and TRBJ2-3, is GAGVSQSPRYKVAKRGQDVALRCDPISGHVSLFWYQQALGQGPEFLTYFQNEAQLDKSGLPSDRFFAERPEGSVSTLKIQRTQQEDSAVYLCASSPGGRTDTQYFGPGTRLTVL.

This chain joins TRBV6-6 and TRBJ1-6, with 7 nucleotides matching TRBD1. The germline gives CDR1 MNHNY, CDR2 SVGAGI (reference sequence). Germline trimming cut 6 bases from V and 8 bases from J; bases unmatched to any gene: 13. CDR3 size: 16 residues. In DNA, the CDR3 is TGTGCCAGCAGCCAGGGGGTCGGCAGGGGCGATTCACCCCTCCACTTT. Its translation is CASSQGVGRGDSPLHF.

The chain carries TRBV28 and TRBJ2-3, with D perhaps TRBD2 (6 bases). V was shortened by 4 bases and J by 0 bases, with 17 bases between the two germline ends. The CDR3 is made up of 17 amino acids. Per the germline V gene, CDR1 is MDHEN and CDR2 is SYDVKM. The CDR3 DNA follows: TGTGCCAGCAGTTCACCCCTCGGGGGAGCCAGCACAGATACGCAGTATTTT. Its translation: CASSSPLGGASTDTQYF.

The rearrangement links TRBV10-2 to TRBJ2-2; 8 bases are shared with TRBD2. The J segment lost 3 bases and the V segment lost 6 bases, leaving 6 bases of the junction unmatched. The CDR3 contains 15 residues. The V gene's germline CDR1 is WSHSY and CDR2 SAAADI. DNA for the CDR3: TGCGCCAGCAGGGACCCCGGGGGGGACACCGGGGAGCTGTTTTTT. It yields the protein CASRDPGGDTGELFF.

This clone has a handful of counts. This chain joins TRBV6-5 and TRBJ2-7; 7 positions match TRBD1. V was clipped by 2 bases and J by 0 bases; unmatched bases: 4. Germline V gene data show CDR1 as MNHEY and CDR2 as SVGAGI. This CDR3 region has 15 residues. CDR3 sequence reads: CASSYDGQASYEQYF. The CDR3 DNA is TGTGCCAGCAGTTACGATGGACAGGCCTCCTACGAGCAGTACTTC.

The chain uses TRBV7-8 and TRBJ2-7; a possible D gene is TRBD2 (6 bases). Trimming cost V 7 bases and J 5 bases, with 12 bases left between them. The CDR3 has 12 residues. Germline V gene data show CDR1 as SGHVS and CDR2 as FQNEAQ. This CDR3 is CASTSRGNEQYF. Here the CDR3 DNA reads TGTGCCAGCACCAGTCGGGGGAACGAGCAGTACTTC.